This TCR beta chain was documented in a study of regulatory T cells in long-lasting Graves disease. Study as a whole: Under 3 months of antithyroid drugs had been taken by newly diagnosed Graves' patients. Study results and caveats: Accuracy was perhaps lowered by the small sample size. Peripheral blood, not thyroid tissue, was the sole material studied.

This clonotype was counted many times. Its antigen is not known. Time point indicated: newly diagnosed GD, antithyroid drugs for less than 3 months. TCR sequences were obtained from RNA taken from PBMCs. An endocrinology unit in Xi'an, China, supplied the patients. iRepertoire HTBI primers and Arm-PCR of CDR3 regions built TCR beta libraries. One entry per CDR3 protein results from TCRdb running MiXCR on the multiplex PCR reads. This repertoire shows 300,000 to 400,000 distinct CDR3 sequences, 16% found once; its top ten account for 25% to 30%. These sequences were also reported in another study, on T cells in Graves' hyperthyroidism and ophthalmopathy.

The sequence was obtained from a man aged 40-49 years with Graves disease. Specimen: peripheral blood mononuclear cells (PBMCs), collected at new diagnosis, from a patient treated with antithyroid drugs.

CDR3: CASSGDRGNYGYTF. CDR3 coding DNA: TGTGCCAGCAGTGGCGACAGGGGGAACTATGGCTACACCTTC. This rearrangement joins TRBV2 to TRBJ1-2; the match to TRBD1 covers 9 bases. With 4 bases clipped from V and 2 bases from J, the junction kept 2 bases outside the gene matches. This CDR3 is 14 amino acids long. The germline V gene has CDR1 SNHLY and CDR2 FYNNEI. Full variable domain (missing parts from reference TRBV2 and TRBJ1-2): EPEVTQTPSHQVTQMGQEVILRCVPISNHLYFYWYRQILGQKVEFLVSFYNNEISEKSEIFDDQFSVERPDGSNFTLKIRSTKLEDSAMYFCASSGDRGNYGYTFGSGTRLTVV.